This T cell receptor beta chain emerged from a study of cytomegalovirus exposure and HLA in healthy donors. Findings and limits, study-wide: The study recorded over 150 TCR beta chains that were cytomegalovirus-associated. With high specificity and sensitivity, the classifier reportedly diagnosed cytomegalovirus status.

Sampled while nominally healthy, donors likely had unrecorded immune exposures. A word on this clone: Its antigen is unidentified.

The PCR contained 60 Vbeta and 13 Jbeta primers. Using immunoSEQ multiplex PCR, the repertoire was profiled, and TCRdb retains in-frame clones only, with some absent. Of some 250,000 clones listed, roughly 82% were seen once; the top ten hold 5% to 6.5%. The material sequenced was PBMCs. The TCR was taken from a woman aged 40 to 50 in good health and CMV-seropositive.

The CDR3 region has the DNA TGTGCCAGCAGCCAAGAGGGACTAGCGGGAGGGAATGAGCAGTTCTTC. This encodes CASSQEGLAGGNEQFF. The rearrangement uses TRBV4-2 and TRBJ2-1; 16 bases map to TRBD2. With 0 bases clipped from V and 7 bases from J, the junction kept 0 bases outside the gene matches. The germline V gene has CDR1 LGHNA and CDR2 YNFKEQ. The CDR3 has 16 residues.